The 29 T cell receptor beta chains below come from one sample, sequenced in a study of blood T cell repertoires in COVID-19. Sequencing was performed with immunoSEQ multiplex PCR; in TCRdb, only in-frame clones are kept and a portion is missing. This sample carries about 280,000 clones, about 89% of them seen once, and the ten largest clones take roughly 5.1%. Sequenced material: peripheral blood. The source is a man aged 40-50 years with acute or convalescent COVID-19.

The CDR3 region is CSVHHRGSYNEQFF. The CDR3 coding sequence is TGCAGCGTCCATCACAGGGGGTCCTACAATGAGCAGTTCTTC. V is TRBV29-1 and J is TRBJ2-1; 8 nucleotides align to TRBD1. This CDR3 contains 14 residues. V shed 6 bases, J shed 1 base, and the junction held 5 bases outside the gene matches. CDR1 SQVTM and CDR2 ANQGSEA come from the germline V gene.

The chain uses TRBV7-2 and TRBJ2-1, with a possible D match to TRBD1 (6 bases). V was trimmed by 5 bases and J by 1 base, leaving 15 bases between them. CDR1 and CDR2 (germline): SGHTA, FQGNSA. The CDR3 runs 16 residues. The CDR3 nucleotides are TGTGCCAGCAGCGGACGCACAGGGTCTTCCTACAATGAGCAGTTCTTC. It is translated as CASSGRTGSSYNEQFF.

Points on this clone: Other DNA sequences within the sample encode an identical CDR3. The V and J genes are TRBV13 and TRBJ1-1, with D possibly matching TRBD1 (6 bases). V was cut by 2 bases and J by 4 bases, with 8 bases left in between. The CDR3 covers 13 residues. Germline CDR1 reads PRHDT; CDR2 reads FYEKMQ (reference sequence). As DNA, the CDR3 is TGTGCCAGCAGCTTAAGAGGGGGCACTGAAGCTTTCTTT. This gives the protein CASSLRGGTEAFF.

The genes are TRBV5-6 and TRBJ1-2, with 9 bases fitting TRBD1. The V segment lost 3 bases and the J segment 8 bases; nucleotides outside the gene matches: 14. This CDR3 has 16 amino acids. Germline CDR1 reads SGHDT; CDR2 reads YYEEEE. CDR3 DNA sequence: TGTGCCAGCAGCTCGCTTCAGGGACAGGGCTTTGGGGGCTACACCTTC. As protein: CASSSLQGQGFGGYTF.

V is TRBV28 and J is TRBJ1-1, with D possibly TRBD1 on 5 matching bases. V shed 1 base and J shed 10 bases, with 16 bases lying between them. CDR1 and CDR2 from the germline V gene are MDHEN and SYDVKM. The CDR3 length is 14 residues. CDR3 coding DNA: TGTGCCAGCAGTTTATCCCTGACAGTATTTGGAGCTTTCTTT. Its translation is CASSLSLTVFGAFF.

The chain joins TRBV6-5 to TRBJ1-2, with D perhaps TRBD1 (6 bases). The V gene's germline CDR1 is MNHEY and CDR2 SVGAGI. Between the trimmed V and J ends, which lost 9 bases and 8 bases, there was a span of 22 bases. The length of the CDR3 is 14 residues. The CDR3 is CASSGGTPLRGYTF. CDR3 DNA sequence: TGTGCCAGTTCCGGGGGGACACCGCTTAGAGGCTACACCTTC.

The gene calls are TRBV10-3 and TRBJ1-1; D is perhaps TRBD1 (5 bases). Germline V CDR1 and CDR2: ENHRY, SYGVKD. This CDR3 is built from 15 residues. Trimming cost V 0 bases and J 9 bases, with 17 bases left between them. In DNA form, the CDR3 reads TGTGCCATCAGTGAGTCCGAGGAGGCAGGGAGGAAAGCTTTCTTT. This translates into CAISESEEAGRKAFF.

The chain links TRBV5-6 to TRBJ1-2; no firm D call. Trimming took off 3 bases at V and 7 bases at J, with 16 bases between the two ends. Germline V gene lookup returns CDR1 SGHDT and CDR2 YYEEEE. The CDR3 extends over 14 amino acids. CDR3 loop: CASSSGSLGAGYTF. DNA for the CDR3: TGTGCCAGCAGCTCGGGATCCTTAGGAGCTGGCTACACCTTC.

V usage is TRBV3-1 (or the pseudogene TRBV3-2) and J usage is TRBJ2-1, with 8 bases identical to TRBD2. The CDR3 covers 16 residues. V shed 0 bases and J 5 bases; nucleotides not matched to a gene: 6. The germline gives CDR1 LGHDT, CDR2 YNNKEL (reference sequence). CDR3 sequence: CASSQDGTGGHNEQFF. CDR3 DNA: TGTGCCAGCAGCCAAGATGGAACGGGGGGGCACAATGAGCAGTTCTTC.

This chain connects TRBV5-1 to TRBJ1-6, with 7 bases that match TRBD1. This CDR3 contains 16 residues. CDR1 and CDR2 from the germline V gene are SGHRS and YFSETQ. Trimming took 3 bases from V and 7 from J; bases not matched to a gene: 10. The CDR3 is CASSSKTGTANSPLHF. The CDR3 nucleotides are TGCGCCAGCAGCTCAAAAACCGGGACAGCCAATTCACCCCTCCACTTT.

This rearrangement joins TRBV12-3 or TRBV12-4 to TRBJ2-3; a possible D gene is TRBD2 (6 bases). V lost 8 bases to trimming and J lost 6 bases, with 15 bases between them. The CDR3 consists of 13 residues. CDR3 amino acids: CASQRRGSDTQYF. The CDR3 DNA sequence: TGTGCCAGCCAGCGACGGGGGTCGGATACGCAGTATTTT.

V and J are TRBV6-1 and TRBJ1-2, with D perhaps TRBD1 (5 bases). Germline CDR1 MNHNS, CDR2 SASEGT. Trimming shortened V by 2 bases and J by 4 bases, and 17 bases separated the two germline ends. The CDR3 consists of 16 residues. CDR3 loop: CASSEWALGLSYGYTF. Here the CDR3 DNA reads TGTGCCAGCAGTGAATGGGCGTTGGGGCTAAGCTATGGCTACACCTTC.

The gene calls are TRBV15 and TRBJ1-5, with D hard to call. CDR3 length: 15 residues. V shed 2 bases and J shed 4 bases, with 12 bases lying between them. Germline V gene data show CDR1 as LNHNV and CDR2 as YYDKDF (reference sequence). In DNA, the CDR3 is TGTGCCACCAGCAGATGGCCCGGAGCGAATCAGCCCCAGCATTTT. Translating it yields CATSRWPGANQPQHF.

In regard to this clone: The sample holds other DNA sequences that translate to the same CDR3. The chain uses TRBV18 and TRBJ1-1, with D maybe TRBD1 (5 bases). This CDR3 has 14 amino acids. Germline V gene data show CDR1 as KGHSH and CDR2 as LQKENI. V was clipped by 6 bases and J by 1 base, with 12 bases between them. CDR3 loop: CASSLLGGNTEAFF. In DNA, the CDR3 is TGTGCCAGCTCTCTATTGGGGGGGAACACTGAAGCTTTCTTT.

The genes are TRBV2 and TRBJ2-3; the D is unclear. Germline V gene sequence: CDR1 SNHLY, CDR2 FYNNEI. Trimming pared 7 bases from V and 3 bases from J, leaving 14 bases between. The CDR3 is 14 amino acids. The chain's CDR3 is CASTPVLSTDTQYF. The CDR3 DNA reads TGTGCCAGCACGCCAGTTTTATCTACAGATACGCAGTATTTT.

The J gene is TRBJ1-2, the V gene TRBV29-1; 9 bases agree with TRBD1. The CDR3 is 13 residues long. Germline V gene data show CDR1 as SQVTM and CDR2 as ANQGSEA. The junction had 5 bases not matched to a gene; V was cut back by 4 bases and J by 5 bases. The CDR3 sequence: CSVVIGTGYGYTF. The CDR3 DNA follows: TGCAGCGTTGTGATCGGGACAGGGTATGGCTACACCTTC.

The chain combines TRBV28 with TRBJ1-2; 8 bases are shared with TRBD1. V trimming: 8 bases; J trimming: 7 bases; junction bases outside the gene matches: 9. Germline V lookup: CDR1 MDHEN, CDR2 SYDVKM. This CDR3 is built from 13 residues. The CDR3 sequence: CASYFDRGAGYTF. In DNA, the CDR3 is TGTGCCAGCTACTTCGACAGGGGTGCTGGCTACACCTTC.

This chain uses TRBV18 with TRBJ1-1; 8 bases agree with TRBD1. This CDR3 comprises 15 residues. Germline V gives CDR1 KGHSH, CDR2 LQKENI. The J segment lost 2 bases and the V segment lost 3 bases, leaving 5 bases of the junction unmatched. The CDR3 loop is CASSPDRARNTEAFF. CDR3 DNA: TGTGCCAGCTCACCGGACAGGGCGCGAAACACTGAAGCTTTCTTT.

J is TRBJ1-2 and V is TRBV10-3; D is perhaps TRBD1 (6 bases). Deletions cut 0 bases from V and 12 bases from J, with 20 bases between. Per germline, CDR1 ENHRY and CDR2 SYGVKD. CDR3 length equals 15 residues. The CDR3 region is CAISESNWSQGIDTF. The CDR3 region has the DNA TGTGCCATCAGTGAGTCGAATTGGTCTCAGGGGATCGACACCTTC.

This clone is a singleton in its sample. The gene calls are TRBV3-1 (or the pseudogene TRBV3-2) and TRBJ1-2; unclear D gene. The germline V gene has CDR1 LGHDT and CDR2 YNNKEL (reference sequence). V was shortened by 2 bases and J by 8 bases, with 6 bases between the two germline ends. The CDR3 totals 11 residues. The DNA of the CDR3 is TGTGCCAGCAGCCAAAGTCGGGGCTACACCTTC. As protein: CASSQSRGYTF.

V is TRBV18 and J is TRBJ1-6; D not resolved. With 5 bases removed from V and 8 bases from J, the gap between germline ends came to 10 bases. This CDR3 has 13 residues. Germline V gene data show CDR1 as KGHSH and CDR2 as LQKENI. For the CDR3, the DNA is TGTGCCAGCTCAGCTAACAGAGATTCACCCCTCCACTTT. It specifies CASSANRDSPLHF.

This chain connects TRBV5-1 to TRBJ1-5, with TRBD1 identical over 7 bases. V was pared by 4 bases and J by 4 bases, with 5 bases of the junction left unmatched. CDR1 and CDR2 (germline): SGHRS, YFSETQ. CDR3 size: 14 residues. CDR3 in amino acids: CASSPRGENQPQHF. CDR3 sequence (DNA): TGCGCCAGCAGCCCCAGGGGGGAAAATCAGCCCCAGCATTTT.

V usage is TRBV6-5 and J usage is TRBJ1-1; no clear D. The V and J ends lost 10 bases and 0 bases respectively, with 12 bases between them. Germline lookup yields CDR1 MNHEY and CDR2 SVGAGI. The CDR3 has 13 residues. CDR3 nucleotides: TGTGCCACCCAATGGGCTTTGAACACTGAAGCTTTCTTT. Its translation is CATQWALNTEAFF.

This clone was seen only once. The sample holds other DNA sequences that translate to the same CDR3. This sequence joins TRBV5-1 and TRBJ2-7; 8 bases match TRBD1. J lost 3 bases, V lost 0 bases, and 2 bases had no gene match. This CDR3 region has 14 residues. CDR1 and CDR2 (germline): SGHRS, YFSETQ. DNA for the CDR3: TGCGCCAGCAGCTTGGGACAGGGGAGCTACGAGCAGTACTTC. Encoded protein: CASSLGQGSYEQYF.

The gene calls are TRBV2 and TRBJ2-7; D is undetermined. V shed 4 bases and J shed 2 bases, with 12 bases lying between them. This CDR3 has 14 amino acids. Per germline, CDR1 SNHLY and CDR2 FYNNEI. The CDR3 DNA reads TGTGCCAGCAGTGGGCAGGTGACCACCTACGAGCAGTACTTC. Protein: CASSGQVTTYEQYF. Full variable domain (rest looked up from reference TRBV2 and TRBJ2-7): EPEVTQTPSHQVTQMGQEVILRCVPISNHLYFYWYRQILGQKVEFLVSFYNNEISEKSEIFDDQFSVERPDGSNFTLKIRSTKLEDSAMYFCASSGQVTTYEQYFGPGTRLTVT.

This clone was seen just once. The V gene is TRBV10-1, the J gene TRBJ2-3; 7 positions match TRBD2. Trimming cost V 1 base and J 0 bases; bases outside gene matches: 4. The CDR3 contains 16 residues. Germline V CDR1 and CDR2: WNHNN, SYGVQD (reference sequence). CDR3 bases: TGCGCCAGCAGTGAGTTATCTAGCGGCAGCACAGATACGCAGTATTTT. Residues: CASSELSSGSTDTQYF.

The chain employs TRBV7-5 and TRBJ2-7; the DNA was not compared with TRBD2, the D call given in the table. TRBV7-5 constitutes a pseudogene. There are 15 residues in the CDR3. The CDR3 DNA is TGTGCCAGAAGCTTAAGTTCGGCGGCCTCCTACGAGCAGTACTTC. Translated, it gives CARSLSSAASYEQYF.

In its sample, this clone was seen a few times. This rearrangement joins TRBV4-2 to TRBJ2-7; a weak D match, TRBD1 (6 bases). Trimming took 3 bases from V and 3 from J, leaving 12 bases between them. Germline V gene lookup returns CDR1 LGHNA and CDR2 YNFKEQ. The CDR3 consists of 14 residues. The CDR3 DNA is TGTGCCAGCAGCCACCCAGACAGGTTCTACGAGCAGTACTTC. Protein sequence: CASSHPDRFYEQYF.

The V gene is TRBV27, the J gene TRBJ1-2; 10 bases agree with TRBD1. V shed 6 bases and J 5 bases; nucleotides not matched to a gene: 6. The CDR3 sequence is 14 residues long. Germline V gene lookup returns CDR1 MNHEY and CDR2 SMNVEV (reference sequence). The CDR3 coding sequence is TGTGCCAGCAGATCCAGACAGGGGGCTTATGGCTACACCTTC. Its translation: CASRSRQGAYGYTF.